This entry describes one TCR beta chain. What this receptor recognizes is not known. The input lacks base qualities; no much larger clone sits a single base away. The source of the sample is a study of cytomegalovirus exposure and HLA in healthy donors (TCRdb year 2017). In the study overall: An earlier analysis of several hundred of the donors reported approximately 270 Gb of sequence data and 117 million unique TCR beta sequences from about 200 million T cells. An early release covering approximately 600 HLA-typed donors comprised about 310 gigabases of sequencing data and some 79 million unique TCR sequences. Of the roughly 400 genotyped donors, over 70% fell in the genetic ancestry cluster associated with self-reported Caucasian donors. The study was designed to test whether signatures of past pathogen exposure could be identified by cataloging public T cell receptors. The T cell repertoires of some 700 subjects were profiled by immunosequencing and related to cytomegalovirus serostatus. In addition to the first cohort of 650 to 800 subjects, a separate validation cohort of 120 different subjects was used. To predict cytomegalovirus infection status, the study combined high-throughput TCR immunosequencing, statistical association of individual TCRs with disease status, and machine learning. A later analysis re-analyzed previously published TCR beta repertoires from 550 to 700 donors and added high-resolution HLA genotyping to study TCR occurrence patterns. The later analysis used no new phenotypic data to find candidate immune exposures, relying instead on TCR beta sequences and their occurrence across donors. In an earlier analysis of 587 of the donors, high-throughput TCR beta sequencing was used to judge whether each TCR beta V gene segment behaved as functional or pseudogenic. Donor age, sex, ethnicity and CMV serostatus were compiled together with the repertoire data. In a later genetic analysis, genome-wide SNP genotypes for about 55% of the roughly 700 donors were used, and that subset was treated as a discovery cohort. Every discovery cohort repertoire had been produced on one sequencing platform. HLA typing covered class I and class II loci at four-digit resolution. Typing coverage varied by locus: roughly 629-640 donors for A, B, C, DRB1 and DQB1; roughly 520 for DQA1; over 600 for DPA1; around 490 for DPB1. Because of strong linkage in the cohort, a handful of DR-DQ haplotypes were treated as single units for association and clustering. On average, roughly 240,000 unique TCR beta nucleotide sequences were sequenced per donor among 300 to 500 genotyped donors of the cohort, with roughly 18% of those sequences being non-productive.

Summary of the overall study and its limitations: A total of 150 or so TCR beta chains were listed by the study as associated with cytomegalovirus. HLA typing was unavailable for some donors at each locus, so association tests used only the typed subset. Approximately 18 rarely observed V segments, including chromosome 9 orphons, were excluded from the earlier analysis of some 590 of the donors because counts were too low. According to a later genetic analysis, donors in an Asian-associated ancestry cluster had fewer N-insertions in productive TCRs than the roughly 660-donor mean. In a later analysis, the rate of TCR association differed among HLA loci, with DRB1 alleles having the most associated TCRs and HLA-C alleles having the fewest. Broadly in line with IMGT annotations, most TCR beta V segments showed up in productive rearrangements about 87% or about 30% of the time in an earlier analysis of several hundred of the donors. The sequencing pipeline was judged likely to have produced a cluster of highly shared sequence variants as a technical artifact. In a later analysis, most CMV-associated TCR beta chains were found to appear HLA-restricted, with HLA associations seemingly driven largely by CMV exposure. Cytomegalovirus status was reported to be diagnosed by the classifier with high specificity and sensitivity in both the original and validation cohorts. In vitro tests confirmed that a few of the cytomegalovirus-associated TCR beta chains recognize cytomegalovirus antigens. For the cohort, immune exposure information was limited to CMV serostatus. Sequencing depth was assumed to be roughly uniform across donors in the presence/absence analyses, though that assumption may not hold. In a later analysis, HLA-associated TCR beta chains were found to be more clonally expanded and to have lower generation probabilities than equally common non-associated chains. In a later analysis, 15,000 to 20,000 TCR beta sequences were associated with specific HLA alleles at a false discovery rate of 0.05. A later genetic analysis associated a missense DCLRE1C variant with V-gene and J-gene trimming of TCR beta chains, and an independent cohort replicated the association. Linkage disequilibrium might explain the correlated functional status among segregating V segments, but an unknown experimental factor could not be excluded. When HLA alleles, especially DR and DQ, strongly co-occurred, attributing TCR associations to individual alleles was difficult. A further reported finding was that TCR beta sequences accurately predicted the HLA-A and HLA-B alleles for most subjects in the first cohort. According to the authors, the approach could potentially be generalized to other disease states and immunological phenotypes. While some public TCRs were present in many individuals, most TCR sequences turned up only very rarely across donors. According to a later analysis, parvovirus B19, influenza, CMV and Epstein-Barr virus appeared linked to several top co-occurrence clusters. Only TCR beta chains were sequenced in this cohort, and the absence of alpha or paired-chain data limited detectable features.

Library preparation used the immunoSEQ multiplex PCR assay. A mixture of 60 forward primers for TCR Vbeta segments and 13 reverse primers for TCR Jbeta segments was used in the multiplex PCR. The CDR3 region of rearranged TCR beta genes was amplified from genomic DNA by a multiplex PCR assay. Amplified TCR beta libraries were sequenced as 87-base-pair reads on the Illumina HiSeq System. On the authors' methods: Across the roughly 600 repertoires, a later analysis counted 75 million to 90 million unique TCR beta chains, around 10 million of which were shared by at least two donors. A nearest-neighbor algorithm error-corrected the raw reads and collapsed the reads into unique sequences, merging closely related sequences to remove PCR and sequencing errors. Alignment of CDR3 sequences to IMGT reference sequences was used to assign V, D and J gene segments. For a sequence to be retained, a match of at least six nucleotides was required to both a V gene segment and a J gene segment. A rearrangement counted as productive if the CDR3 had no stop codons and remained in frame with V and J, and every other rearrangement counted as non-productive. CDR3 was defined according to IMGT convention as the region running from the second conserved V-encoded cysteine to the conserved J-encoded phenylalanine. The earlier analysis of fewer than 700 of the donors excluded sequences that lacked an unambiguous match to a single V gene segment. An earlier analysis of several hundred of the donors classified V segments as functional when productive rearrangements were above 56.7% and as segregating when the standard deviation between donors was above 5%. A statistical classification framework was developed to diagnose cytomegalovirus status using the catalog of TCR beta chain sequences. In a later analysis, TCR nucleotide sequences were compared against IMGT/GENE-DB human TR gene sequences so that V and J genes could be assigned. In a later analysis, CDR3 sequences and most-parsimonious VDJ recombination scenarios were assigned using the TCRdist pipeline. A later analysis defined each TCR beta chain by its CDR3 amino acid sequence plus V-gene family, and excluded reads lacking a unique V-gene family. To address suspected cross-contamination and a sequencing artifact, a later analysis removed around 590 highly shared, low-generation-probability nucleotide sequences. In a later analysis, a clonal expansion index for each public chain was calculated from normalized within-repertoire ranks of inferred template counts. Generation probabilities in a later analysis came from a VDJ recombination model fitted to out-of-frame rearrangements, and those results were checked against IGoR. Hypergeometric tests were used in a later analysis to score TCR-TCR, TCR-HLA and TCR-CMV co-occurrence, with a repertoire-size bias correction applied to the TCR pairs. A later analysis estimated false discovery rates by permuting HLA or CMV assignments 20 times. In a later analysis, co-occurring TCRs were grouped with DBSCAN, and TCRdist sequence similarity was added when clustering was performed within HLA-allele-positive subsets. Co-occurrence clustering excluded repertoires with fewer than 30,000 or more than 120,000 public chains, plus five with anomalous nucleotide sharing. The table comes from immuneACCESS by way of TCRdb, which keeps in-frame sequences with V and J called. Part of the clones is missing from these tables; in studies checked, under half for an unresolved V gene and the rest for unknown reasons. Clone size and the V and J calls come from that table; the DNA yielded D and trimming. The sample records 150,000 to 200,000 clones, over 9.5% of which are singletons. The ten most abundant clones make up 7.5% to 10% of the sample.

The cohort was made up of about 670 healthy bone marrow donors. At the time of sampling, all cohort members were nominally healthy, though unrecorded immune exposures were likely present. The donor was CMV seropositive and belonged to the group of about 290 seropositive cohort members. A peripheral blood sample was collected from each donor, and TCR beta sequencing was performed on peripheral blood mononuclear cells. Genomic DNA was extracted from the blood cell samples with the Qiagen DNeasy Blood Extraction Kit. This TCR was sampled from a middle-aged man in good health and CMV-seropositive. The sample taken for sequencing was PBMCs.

The DNA reads as follows: TGTGCCAGCAGACACGTGCAGGGGGAGCTGTTTTTT. This codes for CASRHVQGELFF. Recombination joined TRBV11-2 with TRBJ2-2; no D gene can be assigned with confidence. Based on the germline V gene, the CDR1 and CDR2 sequences are SGHAT and FQNNGV. Deletion took 6 bases off V and 8 bases off J, with a span of 10 bases between the germline ends. The CDR3 spans 12 residues, from the cysteine through the phenylalanine. The read is trimmed to its CDR3 DNA, 36 bases read in frame from base 1.